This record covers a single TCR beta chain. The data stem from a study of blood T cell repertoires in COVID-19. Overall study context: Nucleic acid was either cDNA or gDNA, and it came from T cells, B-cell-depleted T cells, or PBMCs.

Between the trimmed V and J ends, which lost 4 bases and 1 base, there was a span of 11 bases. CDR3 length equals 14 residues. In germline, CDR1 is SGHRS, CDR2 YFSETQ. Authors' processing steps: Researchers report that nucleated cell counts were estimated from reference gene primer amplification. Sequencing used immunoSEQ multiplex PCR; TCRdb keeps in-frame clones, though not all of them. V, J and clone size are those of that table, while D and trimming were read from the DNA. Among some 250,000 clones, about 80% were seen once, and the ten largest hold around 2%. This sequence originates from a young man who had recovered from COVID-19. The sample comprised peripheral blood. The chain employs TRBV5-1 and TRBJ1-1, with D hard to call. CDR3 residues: CASSLQSENTEAFF. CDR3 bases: TGCGCCAGCAGCCTCCAAAGCGAGAACACTGAAGCTTTCTTT.